The rows below give T cell receptor beta chains drawn from one sample of a study of shared clonotypes between healthy human individuals. Assay: immunoSEQ multiplex PCR; the TCRdb copy retains only in-frame clones and omits some. This table holds under 600,000 clones, about 97% found once. Specimen: naive CD4+ T cells sorted from blood. These receptors were taken from a woman aged 25 to 39 in good health. Both conserved end residues are part of each CDR3. D genes are given only for firm matches. Only some rows state a clone size, as once, few, many or a class for expanded clones.

CASSLGDYEQYF,TGTGCCAGCAGCTTGGGGGACTACGAGCAGTACTTC,TRBV5-6,-,TRBJ2-7,-
CASSEIVAGGTDTQYF,TGTGCCAGCAGTGAAATTGTAGCGGGAGGCACAGATACGCAGTATTTT,TRBV2,-,TRBJ2-3,TRBD2
CASSAGLESYEQYF,TGTGCCAGCAGCGCGGGGCTAGAGAGCTACGAGCAGTACTTC,TRBV9,-,TRBJ2-7,-
CASSWQMGQKATEQYF,TGTGCCAGCAGCTGGCAGATGGGACAAAAGGCGACCGAGCAGTACTTC,TRBV28,-,TRBJ2-7,-
CASSTLGGRVETQYF,TGTGCCAGCAGCACCCTTGGCGGGAGGGTTGAGACCCAGTACTTC,TRBV28,-,TRBJ2-5,TRBD2
CASSVLAEETQYF,TGTGCCAGCAGTGTCCTAGCGGAAGAGACCCAGTACTTC,TRBV25-1,-,TRBJ2-5,TRBD2
CASSIESGRGEQYF,TGCGCCAGCAGCATAGAATCCGGACGGGGCGAGCAGTACTTC,TRBV5-1,-,TRBJ2-7,-
CASSPPLAGYYEQYF,TGTGCCAGCAGCCCCCCCCTAGCGGGGTACTACGAGCAGTACTTC,TRBV7-9,-,TRBJ2-7,TRBD2
CASSPRTVSYNEQFF,TGTGCCAGCAGCCCTCGGACTGTCTCCTACAATGAGCAGTTCTTC,TRBV7-2,-,TRBJ2-1,-
CASNTGALYGYTF,TGTGCCAGCAATACGGGAGCCCTCTATGGCTACACCTTC,TRBV28,-,TRBJ1-2,-
CASSVGQGWTEAFF,TGTGCCAGCAGCGTGGGGCAGGGGTGGACTGAAGCTTTCTTT,TRBV9,once,TRBJ1-1,-
CASSQDLSGRVGELFF,TGTGCCAGCAGCCAAGACCTTAGCGGGAGAGTCGGGGAGCTGTTTTTT,TRBV7-9,-,TRBJ2-2,TRBD2
CASSHTDRNTEAFF,TGCGCCAGCAGCCATACCGACAGGAACACTGAAGCTTTCTTT,TRBV4-1,-,TRBJ1-1,-
CAGTSTRGLEQFF,TGCGCCGGGACTAGCACCCGAGGGCTGGAGCAGTTCTTC,TRBV10-1,-,TRBJ2-1,TRBD2
CASSGGTYNEQFF,TGCGCCAGCAGTGGAGGGACCTACAATGAGCAGTTCTTC,TRBV10-1,-,TRBJ2-1,-
CAISDPVAYEQYF,TGTGCCATCAGTGACCCAGTAGCCTACGAGCAGTACTTC,TRBV10-3,-,TRBJ2-7,-
CASSLAFRGVDEQFF,TGTGCCAGCAGCTTGGCCTTCAGGGGGGTGGATGAGCAGTTCTTC,TRBV5-4,-,TRBJ2-1,-
CASSAGTSLPSDNEQFF,TGTGCCAGCAGCGCCGGGACTAGCCTTCCTTCTGACAATGAGCAGTTCTTC,TRBV7-9,-,TRBJ2-1,TRBD2
CASSPGTDTGELFF,TGCGCCAGCAGCCCCGGGACAGACACCGGGGAGCTGTTTTTT,TRBV5-1,-,TRBJ2-2,TRBD1
CASSGGNYGYTF,TGTGCCAGCAGTGGGGGGAACTATGGCTACACCTTC,TRBV2,few,TRBJ1-2,-
CATSVLQGGGYTF,TGTGCCACCAGTGTTTTGCAGGGCGGAGGCTACACCTTC,TRBV15,once,TRBJ1-2,-
CASSSPGVHTF,TGTGCCAGCAGCTCACCGGGGGTCCACACCTTC,TRBV9,-,TRBJ1-2,-
CASSNGADNTGELFF,TGTGCCAGCAGTAATGGGGCTGATAACACCGGGGAGCTGTTTTTT,TRBV28,-,TRBJ2-2,-
CAISELKEQFF,TGTGCCATCAGTGAACTAAAGGAGCAGTTCTTC,TRBV10-3,-,TRBJ2-1,-
CAWRSGGDTQYF,TGTGCCTGGAGGTCAGGGGGGGATACGCAGTATTTT,TRBV30,-,TRBJ2-3,-
CVSSFGGRPPGEQYF,TGCGTCAGCAGCTTTGGCGGGAGGCCCCCTGGCGAGCAGTACTTC,TRBV5-1,-,TRBJ2-7,TRBD2
CASSLAAGGVGELFF,TGCGCCAGCAGCTTGGCCGCGGGAGGGGTCGGGGAGCTGTTTTTT,TRBV5-1,-,TRBJ2-2,TRBD2
CASSKEVEGGSYGYTF,TGTGCCAGCAGCAAAGAGGTGGAGGGGGGAAGCTATGGCTACACCTTC,TRBV21-1,-,TRBJ1-2,-
CASSDIGQGTGELFF,TGTGCCAGTAGTGATATCGGACAGGGGACCGGGGAGCTGTTTTTT,TRBV19,-,TRBJ2-2,TRBD1
CASSLRIGTGGQRDHNQPQHF,TGCGCCAGCAGCTTGCGGATCGGGACAGGGGGACAAAGAGACCACAATCAGCCCCAGCATTTT,TRBV5-1,-,TRBJ1-5,TRBD1
CASSPVARRSLAIRDNEQFF,TGTGCCAGCAGCCCCGTCGCCCGAAGATCACTAGCGATTCGGGACAATGAGCAGTTCTTC,TRBV5-4,-,TRBJ2-1,TRBD2